This passage covers 32 T cell receptor beta chains from one sample sequenced in a study of T cell repertoires in cytomegalovirus infection. These receptors lack a known antigen. TCRdb itself ran the reads through MiXCR, one entry per CDR3 protein. The data hold some 940,000 distinct CDR3 sequences, with roughly 30% observed a single time. Sequencing used cultured CD8+ T cells from PBMCs, obtained from culture after CMV antigen stimulation. These receptors all come from a human donor in good health (CMV status not recorded). Some clones in this sample may be carry-over from other donors' samples.

This chain's CDR3 is CASRGQGAYQYEQYV. In DNA form, the CDR3 reads TGTGCCAGCAGGGGACAGGGGGCCTACCAGTACGAGCAGTACGTC. The chain employs TRBV27 and TRBJ2-7; 12 bases match TRBD1. The CDR3 extends over 15 amino acids. CDR1 and CDR2 from the germline V gene are MNHEY and SMNVEV (reference sequence). The V segment lost 6 bases and the J segment 4 bases; nucleotides outside the gene matches: 7.

This clonotype has just a few counts. This chain links TRBV6-1 with TRBJ1-5, with 7 bases fitting TRBD1. There are 16 residues in the CDR3. V shed 4 bases, J shed 0 bases, and the junction held 6 bases outside the gene matches. In germline, CDR1 is MNHNS, CDR2 SASEGT. As DNA, the CDR3 is TGTGCCAGCAGTGCCCACGGACAGGATAGCAATCAGCCCCAGCATTTT. Amino acid sequence: CASSAHGQDSNQPQHF.

CDR3 sequence reads: CASSELAGGSPYNEQFF. DNA of the CDR3: TGTGCCAGCAGTGAACTAGCGGGGGGGTCCCCTTACAATGAGCAGTTCTTC. The chain couples TRBV6-4 to TRBJ2-1, with 13 bases fitting TRBD2. Germline V gene lookup returns CDR1 MRHNA and CDR2 SNTAGT. The CDR3 covers 17 residues. The V and J ends lost 3 bases and 4 bases, in that order; junction bases with no gene match: 6.

The rearrangement links TRBV20-1 to TRBJ1-2, with a tentative D call TRBD1 (6 bases). V dropped 5 bases and J dropped 0 bases, with 10 bases sitting between them. This CDR3 is built from 13 residues. Germline lookup yields CDR1 DFQATT and CDR2 SNEGSKA (reference sequence). The CDR3 coding sequence is TGCAGTGCTGAACAGGGCACTAACTATGGCTACACCTTC. It codes for CSAEQGTNYGYTF.

In its sample, this clonotype was seen once. The chain employs TRBV5-3 and TRBJ2-7; D tentatively fits TRBD1 or TRBD2 (7 bases each). TRBV5-3 is assigned to the ORF class and has an uncertain function. The CDR3 length is 14 residues. CDR3 sequence reads: CASSLIQGGYEQYV. The CDR3 nucleotides read TGTGCCAGCAGCTTAATCCAGGGGGGGTACGAGCAGTACGTC.

The rearrangement uses TRBV14 and TRBJ2-2; D is ambiguous. The germline CDR1 and CDR2 sequences are SGHDN and FVKESK. This CDR3 has 15 amino acids. Trimming cost V 1 base and J 4 bases, with 10 bases left between them. CDR3 nucleotide sequence: TGTGCCAGCAGCCAAGCTAACACCCTCACCGGGGAGCTGTTTTTT. Translated: CASSQANTLTGELFF.

This clonotype came up many times. V and J are TRBV7-6 and TRBJ2-1; D uncertain. The CDR3 totals 18 residues. V lost 2 bases and J lost 0, with 17 bases in between. Germline V gene lookup returns CDR1 SGHVS and CDR2 FNYEAQ. The CDR3 protein is CASSLTSSIYGSYNEQFF. The CDR3 coding sequence is TGTGCCAGCAGCTTAACCTCCTCTATTTACGGCTCCTACAATGAGCAGTTCTTC.

V and J are TRBV4-3 and TRBJ1-6; maybe TRBD1 (5 bases). This CDR3 spans 15 amino acids. CDR1 is LGHNA and CDR2 is YSLEER in the germline V gene. Deletions cut 1 base from V and 9 bases from J, with 13 bases between. CDR3 bases: TGCGCCAGCAGCCAAGGGATAGGGGAGAGTTCACCCCTCCACTTT. This translates into CASSQGIGESSPLHF.

This chain links TRBV29-1 with TRBJ2-3; 7 nucleotides line up with TRBD1. Losses at the gene ends were 6 bases for V and 2 bases for J; bases not matched to a gene: 11. Germline CDR1 SQVTM, CDR2 ANQGSEA. The length of the CDR3 is 15 residues. CDR3 protein: CSVPWTGDHTDTQYF. Here the CDR3 DNA reads TGCAGCGTCCCCTGGACAGGAGATCACACAGATACGCAGTATTTT.

At least ten counts were recorded for this clonotype. The chain uses TRBV7-2 and TRBJ2-2; 8 bases map to TRBD1. J lost 2 bases, V lost 10 bases, and 6 bases had no gene match. The CDR3 sequence is 14 residues long. The germline CDR1 and CDR2 sequences are SGHTA and FQGNSA. As DNA, the CDR3 is TGTGCCAACCCAGGGGGCCTTAACACCGGGGAGCTGTTTTTT. It translates to CANPGGLNTGELFF.

The chain combines TRBV19 with TRBJ1-6; D gene ambiguous. V was cut by 5 bases and J by 6 bases, with 17 bases left in between. CDR1 LNHDA and CDR2 SQIVND come from the germline V gene (reference sequence). This CDR3 contains 16 residues. In DNA form, the CDR3 reads TGTGCCAGTAGTCTCACCGCGGGTGTAGTTAATTCACCCCTCCACTTT. Protein: CASSLTAGVVNSPLHF.

In this sample, this clonotype turned up a few times. The chain joins TRBV4-2 to TRBJ2-1; D ambiguous. The CDR3 has 15 residues. Germline loops: CDR1 LGHNA, CDR2 YNFKEQ. Deletions cut 1 base from V and 3 bases from J, with 10 bases between. The CDR3 nucleotides read TGTGCCAGCAGCCAAGCCCCAAATAGCTACAATGAGCAGTTCTTC. Its translation is CASSQAPNSYNEQFF.

V usage is TRBV9 and J usage is TRBJ1-2; D is unresolved. The CDR3 loop spans 14 amino acids. Trimming shortened V by 0 bases and J by 4 bases, and 10 bases separated the two germline ends. Germline values: CDR1 SGDLS, CDR2 YYNGEE. Written as DNA, the CDR3 is TGTGCCAGCAGCGTAGCGGGCACGTCCTATGGCTACACCTTC. It yields the protein CASSVAGTSYGYTF.

This clonotype has a count of ten or more. The V gene is TRBV7-2, the J gene TRBJ2-3; 7 nucleotides align to TRBD1. The germline gives CDR1 SGHTA, CDR2 FQGNSA. This CDR3 is 15 amino acids long. J lost 2 bases, V lost 4 bases, and 6 bases had no gene match. In DNA form, the CDR3 reads TGTGCCAGCAGCTCACTGACAGGGCCCACAGATACGCAGTATTTT. Protein: CASSSLTGPTDTQYF. Combining the CDR3 with reference TRBV7-2 and TRBJ2-3 gives the whole variable domain GAGVSQSPSNKVTEKGKDVELRCDPISGHTALYWYRQSLGQGLEFLIYFQGNSAPDKSGLPSDRFSAERTGGSVSTLTIQRTQQEDSAVYLCASSSLTGPTDTQYFGPGTRLTVL.

The chain recombines TRBV6-1 with TRBJ1-2; the D gene is possibly TRBD1 (6 bases). This CDR3 has 15 residues. V gave up 5 bases and J gave up 3 bases, with 16 bases separating them. CDR1 and CDR2 from the germline V gene are MNHNS and SASEGT. CDR3 DNA sequence: TGTGCCAGCAGTACGACAGCGGGGGGCGACTATGGCTACACCTTC. Amino acid sequence: CASSTTAGGDYGYTF.

This chain joins TRBV4-2 and TRBJ2-1, with D possibly matching TRBD2 (5 bases). Per the germline V gene, CDR1 is LGHNA and CDR2 is YNFKEQ. Trimming shortened V by 5 bases and J by 10 bases, and 15 bases separated the two germline ends. The CDR3 has 13 amino acids. The CDR3 coding sequence is TGTGCCAGCAGCTTATCTCGGGGTTCGGAGCAGTTCTTC. It translates to CASSLSRGSEQFF.

There are a few counts of this clonotype. The chain couples TRBV6-1 to TRBJ1-1, with D possibly being TRBD1 (6 bases). The CDR3 totals 16 residues. CDR1 and CDR2 from the germline V gene are MNHNS and SASEGT. With 0 bases removed from V and 5 bases from J, the gap between germline ends came to 16 bases. The CDR3 here is CASSEAPGARGTEAFF. The CDR3 nucleotides are TGTGCCAGCAGTGAAGCCCCAGGGGCCCGGGGGACTGAAGCTTTCTTT.

On this clonotype: As the CDR3 is not closed by the conserved phenylalanine or tryptophan, this likely results from a read error. The rearrangement uses TRBV7-9 and TRBJ2-4; D is unresolved. V lost 4 bases, J lost 0 bases, and 13 bases lay in between. CDR1 is SEHNR, CDR2 FQNEAQ, per germline (reference sequence). CDR3 size: 16 residues. Written as DNA, the CDR3 is TGTGCCAGCAGCTCTACAGAGACTGTAGCCAAAAACATTCAGTACTCC. Translation gives CASSSTETVAKNIQYS.

This clonotype was seen a few times. The chain uses TRBV7-6 and TRBJ2-6, with D unresolved. The CDR3 spans 15 residues. Trimming removed 6 bases from V and 0 bases from J, with 9 bases in between. Germline CDR1 and CDR2: SGHVS and FNYEAQ. CDR3 loop: CASSYSVSGANVLTF. The CDR3 coding sequence is TGTGCCAGCAGTTACTCGGTCTCTGGGGCCAACGTCCTGACTTTC.

In its sample, this clonotype was seen a few times. J is TRBJ2-1 and V is TRBV19; either TRBD1 or TRBD2 may fit D (5 bases each). CDR1 is LNHDA, CDR2 SQIVND, per germline (reference sequence). The V end was cut by 1 base, the J end by 9 bases, with 10 bases between. The CDR3 contains 13 residues. This chain's CDR3 is CASSIGGTSEQFF. The CDR3 nucleotides read TGTGCCAGTAGTATAGGTGGGACCTCTGAGCAGTTCTTC.

This clonotype was recorded a few times. The chain links TRBV4-1 to TRBJ2-3; either TRBD1 or TRBD2 may fit D (5 bases each). Trimming left V 6 bases short and J 0 bases short, with 10 bases between. This CDR3 has 14 amino acids. CDR1 MGHRA and CDR2 YSYEKL come from the germline V gene. The CDR3 loop is CASSQGPSTDTQYF. In DNA form, the CDR3 reads TGCGCCAGCAGTCAGGGACCCAGCACAGATACGCAGTATTTT.

This clonotype turned up a few times. The rearrangement uses TRBV27 and TRBJ2-5; 7 bases align to TRBD1. There are 16 residues in the CDR3. Unmatched junction bases numbered 11, after V lost 6 bases and J lost 1 base. Germline values: CDR1 MNHEY, CDR2 SMNVEV (reference sequence). The CDR3 loop reads CASSPGTVITQETQYF. CDR3 nucleotide sequence: TGTGCCAGCAGCCCCGGGACAGTTATTACCCAAGAGACCCAGTACTTC.

The V call is TRBV4-1, the J call TRBJ2-1; D perhaps matches TRBD2 (5 bases). Trimming stripped 1 base from V and 0 bases from J, with 13 bases between. Germline V gene sequence: CDR1 MGHRA, CDR2 YSYEKL. The CDR3 is made up of 17 amino acids. The chain's CDR3 is CASSQALSESSYNEQFF. The CDR3 DNA reads TGCGCCAGCAGCCAAGCTCTTAGCGAGAGCTCCTACAATGAGCAGTTCTTC.

This clonotype was picked up a small number of times. V and J are TRBV5-6 and TRBJ1-2, with 12 bases aligning to TRBD1. CDR1 and CDR2 (germline): SGHDT, YYEEEE. The CDR3 contains 16 residues. The V gene end was trimmed by 4 bases and the J gene end by 8 bases; junction bases not matched to a gene: 12. CDR3 region: CASSPGTGGGLHGYTF. As DNA, the CDR3 is TGTGCCAGCAGCCCAGGGACAGGGGGCGGTCTTCACGGCTACACCTTC.

This CDR3 is CASRSDRSFSSYNEQFF. As DNA, the CDR3 is TGTGCCAGCAGGTCGGACAGGAGCTTCAGCTCCTACAATGAGCAGTTCTTC. The gene calls are TRBV7-9 and TRBJ2-1; TRBD1 matches 7 bases. Germline loops: CDR1 SEHNR, CDR2 FQNEAQ (reference sequence). Trimming at V came to 6 bases and at J to 0 bases, leaving 11 bases not matched to a gene. There are 17 residues in the CDR3.

This clonotype showed up many times. The chain is built from TRBV15 and TRBJ1-2, with D possibly matching TRBD1 (5 bases). V was cut by 0 bases and J by 5 bases, with 16 bases left in between. The CDR3 runs 16 residues. The germline V gene encodes CDR1 LNHNV and CDR2 YYDKDF (reference sequence). CDR3 loop: CATSRDFQGAGYGYTF. CDR3 DNA sequence: TGTGCCACCAGCAGAGATTTCCAGGGTGCCGGGTATGGCTACACCTTC.

This clonotype was seen a handful of times. The rearrangement joins TRBV27 to TRBJ1-6; D gene ambiguous. V shed 5 bases and J shed 7 bases, with 12 bases lying between them. The V gene's germline CDR1 is MNHEY and CDR2 SMNVEV (reference sequence). The CDR3 contains 14 residues. The CDR3 DNA follows: TGTGCCAGCAGTCCCGTTGGTTCCAATTCACCCCTCCACTTT. Its translation is CASSPVGSNSPLHF.

As regards this clonotype: A read error may be the cause here, since a much bigger clone is one base away. The J gene is TRBJ2-5, the V gene TRBV7-8, with 9 bases fitting TRBD2. The CDR3 is 18 residues long. Germline V lookup: CDR1 SGHVS, CDR2 FQNEAQ. The trim removed 5 bases at V and 5 bases at J, leaving 18 bases unmatched. CDR3: CASSPVLGGPSGVETQYF. CDR3 DNA sequence: TGTGCCAGCAGCCCTGTATTGGGGGGGCCTAGCGGGGTGGAGACCCAGTACTTC. The full variable domain, with the rest looked up from reference TRBV7-8 and TRBJ2-5, is GAGVSQSPRYKVAKRGQDVALRCDPISGHVSLFWYQQALGQGPEFLTYFQNEAQLDKSGLPSDRFFAERPEGSVSTLKIQRTQQEDSAVYLCASSPVLGGPSGVETQYFGPGTRLLVL.

The chain links TRBV27 to TRBJ1-6; 7 nucleotides line up with TRBD1. Trimming took 5 bases from V and 6 from J; bases not matched to a gene: 4. The CDR3 extends over 14 amino acids. CDR1 and CDR2 (germline): MNHEY, SMNVEV (reference sequence). CDR3 nucleotide sequence: TGTGCCAGCAGTCCGGGACAGATTAATTCACCCCTCCACTTT. Its protein is CASSPGQINSPLHF.

The table lists this clonotype with many counts. This may be a read error, as it is one base from a much larger clone. V usage is TRBV6-2 or TRBV6-3 and J usage is TRBJ2-5; the D is unclear. The CDR3 is 11 amino acids. The V end lost 2 bases, the J end lost 5 bases, and 3 bases lay between the germline ends. Germline V gives CDR1 MNHEY, CDR2 SVGEGT. CDR3 coding DNA: TGTGCCAGCAGTTACGTGGAGACCCAGTACTTC. This codes for CASSYVETQYF.

The V gene is TRBV7-6, the J gene TRBJ1-4, with TRBD1 matching 8 bases. Unmatched junction bases numbered 6, after V lost 1 base and J lost 11 bases. CDR1 and CDR2 from the germline V gene are SGHVS and FNYEAQ. The CDR3 runs 14 residues. CDR3 in amino acids: CASSLETGEVKLFF. CDR3 nucleotide sequence: TGTGCCAGCAGCTTAGAGACAGGGGAGGTGAAACTGTTTTTT.

This clonotype has only a few counts. This chain links TRBV7-8 with TRBJ2-1; D could derive from TRBD1 or TRBD2 (6 bases each). Germline V gene lookup returns CDR1 SGHVS and CDR2 FQNEAQ. This CDR3 region has 15 residues. Trimming removed 1 base at V and 3 bases at J, with 10 bases between. CDR3 bases: TGTGCCAGCAGCTTAGAGGGGGGTTTCTACAATGAGCAGTTCTTC. This gives the protein CASSLEGGFYNEQFF.